The 10 T cell receptor beta chains given below trace back to one sample, sequenced in a study of blood T cell repertoires in COVID-19. Data came from immunoSEQ multiplex PCR; TCRdb stores just in-frame clones and leaves some out. Here the sample spans more than 25,000 clones, roughly 91% being singletons. The sequenced sample consisted of peripheral blood. The receptors shown here come from a man between 70 and 80 years old with active or convalescent COVID-19.

V gene TRBV5-1 combines with J gene TRBJ2-2; 13 nucleotides match TRBD2. From germline, CDR1 is SGHRS and CDR2 YFSETQ. The CDR3 is made up of 16 amino acids. Unmatched junction bases numbered 3, after V lost 4 bases and J lost 3 bases. CDR3 nucleotide sequence: TGCGCCAGCAGCAGACTAGCGGGAGGCTACACCGGGGAGCTGTTTTTT. It specifies CASSRLAGGYTGELFF.

J is TRBJ2-3 and V is TRBV30; D may be TRBD2 (5 bases). Germline loops: CDR1 GTSNPN, CDR2 SVGIG (reference sequence). There are 16 residues in the CDR3. V was clipped by 0 bases and J by 1 base, with 14 bases between them. The CDR3 loop reads CAWSVRAAGGTDTQYF. The CDR3 bases are TGTGCCTGGAGTGTACGGGCGGCGGGCGGCACAGATACGCAGTATTTT.

J is TRBJ1-1 and V is TRBV18, with 8 bases lining up with TRBD1. Germline V lookup: CDR1 KGHSH, CDR2 LQKENI. Trimming took 5 bases from V and 7 from J; bases not matched to a gene: 6. The CDR3 is made up of 13 amino acids. The CDR3 loop reads CASSFRDRGEAFF. The CDR3 DNA reads as TGTGCCAGCTCATTCCGAGACAGGGGTGAAGCTTTCTTT.

V and J are TRBV19 and TRBJ2-7; TRBD2 aligns across 7 bases. The germline V gene encodes CDR1 LNHDA and CDR2 SQIVND (reference sequence). CDR3 size: 14 residues. J gave up 11 bases and V 5 bases, and 15 bases lay outside the gene matches. The CDR3 DNA is TGTGCCAGTAGTTTGAATCCCTGGGCAGCGGGAAAGTACTTC. It translates to CASSLNPWAAGKYF.

This clone was observed a few times. The V gene is TRBV28, the J gene TRBJ1-2; perhaps TRBD1 as D (6 bases). Trimming pared 3 bases from V and 4 bases from J, leaving 9 bases between. CDR1 is MDHEN and CDR2 is SYDVKM in the germline V gene. The CDR3 runs to 13 residues. Written as DNA, the CDR3 is TGTGCCAGCAGTTTCTCGGACAGCTATGGCTACACCTTC. Encoded protein: CASSFSDSYGYTF.

The gene calls are TRBV25-1 and TRBJ2-5, with a possible D match to TRBD1 (7 bases). The CDR3 is 13 residues long. Germline V gene data show CDR1 as MGHDK and CDR2 as SYGVNS. V was cut by 5 bases and J by 5 bases, with 12 bases left in between. The CDR3 loop is CASSWAGGETQYF. The CDR3 DNA is TGTGCCAGCAGTTGGGCAGGGGGGGAGACCCAGTACTTC.

The chain recombines TRBV7-8 with TRBJ1-2, with TRBD1 matching over 11 bases. CDR1 is SGHVS and CDR2 is FQNEAQ in the germline V gene. The CDR3 loop spans 15 amino acids. Trimming took 6 bases from V and 4 from J; bases not matched to a gene: 7. For the CDR3, the DNA is TGTGCCAGCAGACTCACCGGGACAGGGGGCTATGGCTACACCTTC. This encodes CASRLTGTGGYGYTF.

The genes are TRBV19 and TRBJ1-5; 8 bases fit TRBD1. Trimming took 4 bases from V and 1 from J; bases not matched to a gene: 9. CDR1 is LNHDA and CDR2 is SQIVND in the germline V gene (reference sequence). This CDR3 is built from 17 residues. The CDR3 spells CASSTTMDRASNQPQHF. In DNA, the CDR3 is TGTGCCAGTAGTACCACTATGGACAGGGCGAGCAATCAGCCCCAGCATTTT. Combining the CDR3 with reference TRBV19 and TRBJ1-5 gives the whole variable domain DGGITQSPKYLFRKEGQNVTLSCEQNLNHDAMYWYRQDPGQGLRLIYYSQIVNDFQKGDIAEGYSVSREKKESFPLTVTSAQKNPTAFYLCASSTTMDRASNQPQHFGDGTRLSIL.

The chain joins TRBV18 to TRBJ1-5; TRBD1 is a possible D gene (5 bases). The CDR3 sequence is 15 residues long. Trimming removed 6 bases from V and 0 bases from J, with 12 bases in between. CDR1 KGHSH and CDR2 LQKENI come from the germline V gene. The CDR3 spells CASSSGGDSNQPQHF. CDR3 in DNA: TGTGCCAGCTCCTCCGGGGGGGATAGCAATCAGCCCCAGCATTTT.

This chain uses TRBV5-6 with TRBJ2-5; TRBD1 agrees at 7 bases. With V trimmed by 5 bases and J by 4 bases, 11 bases remained unmatched. The CDR3 consists of 15 residues. Germline lookup yields CDR1 SGHDT and CDR2 YYEEEE. CDR3 in amino acids: CASRPGQFGGETQYF. CDR3 in DNA: TGTGCCAGCAGACCGGGACAGTTTGGTGGAGAGACCCAGTACTTC.